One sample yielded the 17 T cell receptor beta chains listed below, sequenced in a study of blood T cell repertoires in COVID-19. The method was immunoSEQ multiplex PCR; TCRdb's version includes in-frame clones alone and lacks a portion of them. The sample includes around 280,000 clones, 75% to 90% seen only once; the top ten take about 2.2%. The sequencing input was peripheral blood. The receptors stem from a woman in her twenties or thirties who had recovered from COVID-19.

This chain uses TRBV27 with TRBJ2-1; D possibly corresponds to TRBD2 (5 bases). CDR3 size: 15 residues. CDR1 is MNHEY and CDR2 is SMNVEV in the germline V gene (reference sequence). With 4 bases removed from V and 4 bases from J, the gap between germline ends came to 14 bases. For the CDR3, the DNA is TGTGCCAGCAGTTATTCCGGGAATAATTACAATGAGCAGTTCTTC. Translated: CASSYSGNNYNEQFF.

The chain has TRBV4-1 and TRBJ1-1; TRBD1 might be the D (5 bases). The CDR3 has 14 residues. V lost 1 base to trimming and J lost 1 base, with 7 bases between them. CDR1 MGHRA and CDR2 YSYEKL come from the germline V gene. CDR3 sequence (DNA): TGCGCCAGCAGCCAAGGGGGCCAGAACACTGAAGCTTTCTTT. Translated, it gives CASSQGGQNTEAFF.

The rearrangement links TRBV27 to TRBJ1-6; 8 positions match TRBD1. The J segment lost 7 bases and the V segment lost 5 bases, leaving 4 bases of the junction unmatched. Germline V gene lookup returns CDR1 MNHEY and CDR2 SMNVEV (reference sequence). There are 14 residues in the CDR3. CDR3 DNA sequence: TGTGCCAGCAGTCGACAGGGGTGGAATTCACCCCTCCACTTT. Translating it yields CASSRQGWNSPLHF.

DNA for the CDR3: TGTGCCAGCAGCCCTAAACAGGGCTTTAATGGCTACACCTTC. This translates into CASSPKQGFNGYTF. V usage is TRBV6-6 and J usage is TRBJ1-2, with D tentatively TRBD1 (6 bases). Germline V CDR1 and CDR2: MNHNY, SVGAGI (reference sequence). This CDR3 region has 14 residues. Trimming shortened V by 6 bases and J by 6 bases, and 17 bases separated the two germline ends.

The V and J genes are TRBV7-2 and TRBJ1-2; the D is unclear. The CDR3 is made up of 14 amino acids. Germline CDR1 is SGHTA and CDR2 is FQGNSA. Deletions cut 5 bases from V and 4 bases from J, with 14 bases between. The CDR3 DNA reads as TGTGCCAGCAGCCTCGCCCGGCGGGCCTATGGCTACACCTTC. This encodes CASSLARRAYGYTF.

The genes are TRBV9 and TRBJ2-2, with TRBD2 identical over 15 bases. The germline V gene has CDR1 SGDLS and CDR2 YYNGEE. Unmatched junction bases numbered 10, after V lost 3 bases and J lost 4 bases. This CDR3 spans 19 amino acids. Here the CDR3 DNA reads TGTGCCAGCAGCGCGGGGGGCGGGACTAGCGGGAGGCGCACCGGGGAGCTGTTTTTT. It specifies CASSAGGGTSGRRTGELFF.

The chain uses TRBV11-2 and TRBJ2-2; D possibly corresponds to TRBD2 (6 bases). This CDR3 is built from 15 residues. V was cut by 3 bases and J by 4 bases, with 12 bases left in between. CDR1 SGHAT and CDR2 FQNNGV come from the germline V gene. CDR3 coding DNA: TGTGCCAGCAGCTTCACGCGGGGATCCACCGGGGAGCTGTTTTTT. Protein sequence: CASSFTRGSTGELFF.

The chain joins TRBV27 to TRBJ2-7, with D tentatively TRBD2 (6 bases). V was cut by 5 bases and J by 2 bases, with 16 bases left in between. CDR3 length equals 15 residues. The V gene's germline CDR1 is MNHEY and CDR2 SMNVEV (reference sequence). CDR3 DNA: TGTGCCAGCAGTACCCGGGGGACGGGAGCCTACGAGCAGTACTTC. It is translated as CASSTRGTGAYEQYF.

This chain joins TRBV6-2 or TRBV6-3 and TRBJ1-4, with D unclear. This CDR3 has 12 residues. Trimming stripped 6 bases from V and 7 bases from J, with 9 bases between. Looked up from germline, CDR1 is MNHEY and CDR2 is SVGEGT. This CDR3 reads CASSEGSEKLFF. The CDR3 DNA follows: TGTGCCAGCAGCGAAGGGAGTGAAAAACTGTTTTTT.

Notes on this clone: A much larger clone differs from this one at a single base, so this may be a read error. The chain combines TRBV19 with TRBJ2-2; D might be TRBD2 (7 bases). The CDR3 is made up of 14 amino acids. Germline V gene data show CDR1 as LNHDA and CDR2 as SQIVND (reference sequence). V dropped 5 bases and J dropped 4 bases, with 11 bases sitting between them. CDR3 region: CASSWGGGTGELFF. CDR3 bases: TGTGCCAGTAGTTGGGGGGGCGGCACCGGGGAGCTGTTTTTT. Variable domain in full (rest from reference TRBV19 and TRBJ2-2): DGGITQSPKYLFRKEGQNVTLSCEQNLNHDAMYWYRQDPGQGLRLIYYSQIVNDFQKGDIAEGYSVSREKKESFPLTVTSAQKNPTAFYLCASSWGGGTGELFFGEGSRLTVL.

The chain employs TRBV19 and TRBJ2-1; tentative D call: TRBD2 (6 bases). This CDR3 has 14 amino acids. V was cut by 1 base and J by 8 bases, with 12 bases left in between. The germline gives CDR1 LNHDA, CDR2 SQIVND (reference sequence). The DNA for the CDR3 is TGTGCCAGTAGTATAGGGTACGGGGGATATGAGCAGTTCTTC. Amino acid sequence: CASSIGYGGYEQFF.

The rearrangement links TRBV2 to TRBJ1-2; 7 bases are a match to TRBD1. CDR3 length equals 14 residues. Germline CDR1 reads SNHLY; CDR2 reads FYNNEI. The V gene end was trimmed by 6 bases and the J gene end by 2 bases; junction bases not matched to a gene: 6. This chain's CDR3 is CASRDLTGNYGYTF. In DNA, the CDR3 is TGTGCCAGCAGGGATTTGACAGGGAACTATGGCTACACCTTC.

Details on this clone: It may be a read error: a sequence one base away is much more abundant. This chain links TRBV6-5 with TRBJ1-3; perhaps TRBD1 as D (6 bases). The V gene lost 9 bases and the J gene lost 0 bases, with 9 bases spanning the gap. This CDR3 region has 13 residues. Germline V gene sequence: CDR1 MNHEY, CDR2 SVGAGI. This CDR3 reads CASSQGSGNTIYF. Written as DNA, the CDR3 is TGTGCCAGTTCACAGGGCTCTGGAAACACCATATATTTT.

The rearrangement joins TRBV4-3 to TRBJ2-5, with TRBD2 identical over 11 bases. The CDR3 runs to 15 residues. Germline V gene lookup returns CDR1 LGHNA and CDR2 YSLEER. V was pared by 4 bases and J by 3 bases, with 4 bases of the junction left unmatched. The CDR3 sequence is CASSPGTSGKETQYF. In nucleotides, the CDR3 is TGCGCCAGCAGCCCTGGGACTAGCGGTAAAGAGACCCAGTACTTC.

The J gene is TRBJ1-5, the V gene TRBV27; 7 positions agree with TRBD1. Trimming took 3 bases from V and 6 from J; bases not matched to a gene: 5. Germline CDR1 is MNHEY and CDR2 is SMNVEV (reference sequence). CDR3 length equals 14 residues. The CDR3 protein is CASSFQTGLQPQHF. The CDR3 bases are TGTGCCAGCAGTTTTCAGACAGGGCTTCAGCCCCAGCATTTT.

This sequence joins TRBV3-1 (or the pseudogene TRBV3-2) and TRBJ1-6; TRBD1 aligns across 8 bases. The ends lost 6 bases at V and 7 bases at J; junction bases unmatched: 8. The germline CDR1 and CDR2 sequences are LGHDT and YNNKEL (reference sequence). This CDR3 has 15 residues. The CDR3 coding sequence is TGTGCCAGCAGGGGACAGGCTTCCCTCAATTCACCCCTCCACTTT. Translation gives CASRGQASLNSPLHF.

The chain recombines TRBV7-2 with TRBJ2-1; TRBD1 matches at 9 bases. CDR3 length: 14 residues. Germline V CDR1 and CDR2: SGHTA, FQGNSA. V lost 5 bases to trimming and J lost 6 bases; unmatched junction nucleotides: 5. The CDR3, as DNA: TGTGCCAGCAGCCCCGGGACAGGGCCCAATGAGCAGTTCTTC. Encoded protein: CASSPGTGPNEQFF. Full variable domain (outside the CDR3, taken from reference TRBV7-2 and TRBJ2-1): GAGVSQSPSNKVTEKGKDVELRCDPISGHTALYWYRQSLGQGLEFLIYFQGNSAPDKSGLPSDRFSAERTGGSVSTLTIQRTQQEDSAVYLCASSPGTGPNEQFFGPGTRLTVL.